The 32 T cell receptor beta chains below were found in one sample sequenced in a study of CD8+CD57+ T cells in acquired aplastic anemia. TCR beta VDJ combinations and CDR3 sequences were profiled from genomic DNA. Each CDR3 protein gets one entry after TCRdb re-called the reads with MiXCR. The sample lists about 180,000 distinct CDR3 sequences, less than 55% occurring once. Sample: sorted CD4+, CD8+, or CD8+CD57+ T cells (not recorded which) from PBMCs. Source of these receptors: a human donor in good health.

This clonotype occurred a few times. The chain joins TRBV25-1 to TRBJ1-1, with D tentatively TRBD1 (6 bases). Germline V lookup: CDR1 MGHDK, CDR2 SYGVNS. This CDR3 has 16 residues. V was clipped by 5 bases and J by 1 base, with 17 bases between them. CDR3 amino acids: CASSPLRDKSNTEAFF. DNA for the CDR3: TGTGCCAGCAGTCCTCTCCGGGACAAATCGAACACTGAAGCTTTCTTT.

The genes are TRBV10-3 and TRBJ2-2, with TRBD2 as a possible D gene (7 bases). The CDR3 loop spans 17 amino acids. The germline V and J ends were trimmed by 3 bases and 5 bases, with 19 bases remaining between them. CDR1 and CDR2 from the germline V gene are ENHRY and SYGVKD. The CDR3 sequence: CAISDRGAGERTGELFF. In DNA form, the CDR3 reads TGTGCCATCAGTGATCGGGGGGCAGGGGAAAGAACCGGGGAGCTGTTTTTT.

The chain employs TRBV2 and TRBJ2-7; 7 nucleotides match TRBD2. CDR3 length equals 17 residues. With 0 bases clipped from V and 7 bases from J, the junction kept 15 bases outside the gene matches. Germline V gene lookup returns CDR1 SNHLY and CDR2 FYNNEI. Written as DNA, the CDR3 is TGTGCCAGCAGTGAAGCGTGGGCGGGGGAGTTCCAAGATGAGCAGTACTTC. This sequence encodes CASSEAWAGEFQDEQYF.

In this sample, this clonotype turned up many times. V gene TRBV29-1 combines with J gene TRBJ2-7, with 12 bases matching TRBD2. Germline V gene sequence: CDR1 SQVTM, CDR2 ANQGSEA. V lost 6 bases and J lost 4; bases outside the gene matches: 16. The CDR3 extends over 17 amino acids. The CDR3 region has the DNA TGCAGCGTCGCCCGGGACAGCAGACTAGCGGGAGTTTACGAGCAGTACTTC. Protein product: CSVARDSRLAGVYEQYF.

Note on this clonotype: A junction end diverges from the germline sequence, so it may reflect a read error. The CDR3 reads CASSLETDSPLHF. The CDR3 bases are TGCGCCAGCAGCTTGGAAACAGATTCACCCCTCCACTTT. This sequence joins TRBV9 and TRBJ1-6; no reliable D call. CDR1 and CDR2 (germline): SGDLS, YYNGEE. This CDR3 spans 13 amino acids.

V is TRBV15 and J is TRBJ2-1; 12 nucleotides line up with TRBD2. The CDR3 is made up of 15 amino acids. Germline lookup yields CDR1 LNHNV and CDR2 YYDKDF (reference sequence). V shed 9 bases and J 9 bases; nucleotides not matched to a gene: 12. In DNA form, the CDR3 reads TGTGCCACTAGCGCCCGACTAGCGGGGGAGGGTGAGCAGTTCTTC. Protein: CATSARLAGEGEQFF.

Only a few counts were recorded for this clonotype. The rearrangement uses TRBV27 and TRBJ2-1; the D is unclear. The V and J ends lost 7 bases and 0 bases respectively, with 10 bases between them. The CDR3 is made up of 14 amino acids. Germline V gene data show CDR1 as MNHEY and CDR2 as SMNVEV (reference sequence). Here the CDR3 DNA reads TGTGCCAGCAATAAGGTGAGCTCCTACAATGAGCAGTTCTTC. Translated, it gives CASNKVSSYNEQFF.

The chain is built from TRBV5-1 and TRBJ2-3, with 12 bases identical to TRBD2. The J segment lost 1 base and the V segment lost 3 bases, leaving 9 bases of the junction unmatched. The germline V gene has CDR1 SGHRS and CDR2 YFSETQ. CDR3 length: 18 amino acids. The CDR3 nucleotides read TGCGCCAGCAGCTACCCCTTACTAGCGGGAGGCGGCACAGATACGCAGTATTTT. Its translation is CASSYPLLAGGGTDTQYF.

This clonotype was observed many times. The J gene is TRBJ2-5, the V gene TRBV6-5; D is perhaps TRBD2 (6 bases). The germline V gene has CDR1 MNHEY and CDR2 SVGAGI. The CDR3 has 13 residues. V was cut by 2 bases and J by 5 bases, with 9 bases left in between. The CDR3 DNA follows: TGTGCCAGCAGTTACGGGGGGTGGGAGACCCAGTACTTC. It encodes CASSYGGWETQYF.

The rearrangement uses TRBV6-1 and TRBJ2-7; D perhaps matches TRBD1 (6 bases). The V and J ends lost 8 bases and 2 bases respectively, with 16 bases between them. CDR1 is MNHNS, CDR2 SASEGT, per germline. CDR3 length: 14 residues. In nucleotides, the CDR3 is TGTGCCAGCCTGGAATTGGGGGCGGCCTACGAGCAGTACTTC. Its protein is CASLELGAAYEQYF.

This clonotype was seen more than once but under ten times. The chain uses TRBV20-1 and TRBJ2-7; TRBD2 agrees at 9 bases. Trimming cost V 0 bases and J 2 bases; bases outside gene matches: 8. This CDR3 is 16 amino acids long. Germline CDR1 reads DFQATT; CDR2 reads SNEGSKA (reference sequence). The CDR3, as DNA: TGCAGTGCTAGAGATCTCCTAGCGGGGTTACCCTACGAGCAGTACTTC. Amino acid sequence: CSARDLLAGLPYEQYF.

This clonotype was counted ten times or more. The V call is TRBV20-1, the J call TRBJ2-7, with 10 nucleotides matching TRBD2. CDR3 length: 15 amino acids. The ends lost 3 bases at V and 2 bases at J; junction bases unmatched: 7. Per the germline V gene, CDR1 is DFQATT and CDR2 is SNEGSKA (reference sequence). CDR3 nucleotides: TGCAGTGCTAGGCCTCTAGCGGGAGTCACCTACGAGCAGTACTTC. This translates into CSARPLAGVTYEQYF.

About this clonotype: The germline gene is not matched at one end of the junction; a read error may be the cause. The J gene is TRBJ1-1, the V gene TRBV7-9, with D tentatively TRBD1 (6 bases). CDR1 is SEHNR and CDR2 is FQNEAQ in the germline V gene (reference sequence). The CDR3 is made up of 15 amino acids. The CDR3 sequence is CAGSTGFVMNTEALF. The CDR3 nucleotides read TGTGCCGGCAGCACAGGGTTTGTTATGAACACTGAAGCTCTCTTT.

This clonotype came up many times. Here the CDR3 DNA reads TGTGCCAGCCGTCTCCAGGAGGGCGCTTGGGGAAACACCATATATTTT. It codes for CASRLQEGAWGNTIYF. The rearrangement uses TRBV19 and TRBJ1-3, with D unclear. V lost 9 bases, J lost 4 bases, and 22 bases lay in between. CDR3 length: 16 amino acids. Germline CDR1 is LNHDA and CDR2 is SQIVND (reference sequence).

The CDR3 spells CASSTQQGWDGYTF. The CDR3 DNA reads as TGTGCCAGCAGCACCCAACAGGGATGGGATGGCTACACCTTC. This chain links TRBV7-2 with TRBJ1-2, with a weak D call TRBD1 (6 bases). The CDR3 covers 14 residues. V gave up 5 bases and J gave up 6 bases, with 16 bases separating them. CDR1 SGHTA and CDR2 FQGNSA come from the germline V gene.

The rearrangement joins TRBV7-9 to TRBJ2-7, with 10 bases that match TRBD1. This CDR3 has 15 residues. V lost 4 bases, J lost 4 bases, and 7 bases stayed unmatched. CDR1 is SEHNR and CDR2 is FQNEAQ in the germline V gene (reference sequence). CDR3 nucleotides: TGTGCCAGCAGCTCCAGACAGGGGGCTGGATACGAGCAGTACTTC. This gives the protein CASSSRQGAGYEQYF.

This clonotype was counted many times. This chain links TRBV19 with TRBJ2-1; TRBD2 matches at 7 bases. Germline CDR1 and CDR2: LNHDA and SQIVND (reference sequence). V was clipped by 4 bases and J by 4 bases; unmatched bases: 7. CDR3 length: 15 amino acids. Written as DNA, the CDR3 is TGTGCCAGTAGTACGCCTAGCGGAGGATACAATGAGCAGTTCTTC. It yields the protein CASSTPSGGYNEQFF.

CDR3 residues: CASSVTGTGAYEQYF. DNA for the CDR3: TGCGCCAGCAGCGTGACCGGGACGGGAGCCTACGAGCAGTACTTC. This chain uses TRBV5-1 with TRBJ2-7; TRBD2 is a possible D gene (6 bases). CDR3 length: 15 amino acids. The germline V gene has CDR1 SGHRS and CDR2 YFSETQ. V lost 4 bases and J lost 2, with 16 bases in between.

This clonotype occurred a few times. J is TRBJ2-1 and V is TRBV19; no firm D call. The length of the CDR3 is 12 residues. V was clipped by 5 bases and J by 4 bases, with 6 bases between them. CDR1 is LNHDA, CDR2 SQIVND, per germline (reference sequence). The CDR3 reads CASSVGYNEQFF. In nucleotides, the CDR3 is TGTGCCAGTAGTGTGGGGTACAATGAGCAGTTCTTC.

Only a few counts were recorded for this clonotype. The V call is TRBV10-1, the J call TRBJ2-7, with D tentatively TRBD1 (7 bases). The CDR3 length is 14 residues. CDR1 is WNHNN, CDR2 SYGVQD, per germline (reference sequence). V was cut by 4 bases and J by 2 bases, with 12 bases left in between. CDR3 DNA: TGCGCCAGCAGTGGGGGGGACAGCCCCTACGAGCAGTACTTC. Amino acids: CASSGGDSPYEQYF.

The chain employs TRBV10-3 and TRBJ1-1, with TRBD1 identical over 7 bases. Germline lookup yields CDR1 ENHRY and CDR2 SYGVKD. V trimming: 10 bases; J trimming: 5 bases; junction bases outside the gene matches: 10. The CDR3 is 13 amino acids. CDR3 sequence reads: CATETGVRTEAFF. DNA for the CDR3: TGTGCCACCGAAACAGGGGTTAGGACTGAAGCTTTCTTT.

This CDR3 reads CATSRDQGKAFF. The CDR3 bases are TGTGCCACCAGCAGAGATCAAGGGAAGGCTTTCTTT. The genes are TRBV15 and TRBJ1-1; D gene unclear. Germline V gene sequence: CDR1 LNHNV, CDR2 YYDKDF (reference sequence). Trimming left V 0 bases short and J 11 bases short, with 10 bases between. There are 12 residues in the CDR3.

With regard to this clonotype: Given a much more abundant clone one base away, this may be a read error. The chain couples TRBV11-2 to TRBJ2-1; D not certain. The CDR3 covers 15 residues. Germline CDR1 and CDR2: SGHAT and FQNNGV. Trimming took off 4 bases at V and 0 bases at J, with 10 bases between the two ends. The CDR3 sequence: CASSSPPSSYNEQFF. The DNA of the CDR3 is TGTGCCAGCAGCTCCCCCCCTAGCTCCTACAATGAGCAGTTCTTC.

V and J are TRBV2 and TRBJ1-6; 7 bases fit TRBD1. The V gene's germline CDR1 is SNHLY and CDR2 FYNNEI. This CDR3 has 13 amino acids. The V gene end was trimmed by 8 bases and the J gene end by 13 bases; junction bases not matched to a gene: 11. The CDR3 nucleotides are TGTGCCAGCGGCGACAGGGACCAATTCCCCCTCCACTTT. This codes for CASGDRDQFPLHF.

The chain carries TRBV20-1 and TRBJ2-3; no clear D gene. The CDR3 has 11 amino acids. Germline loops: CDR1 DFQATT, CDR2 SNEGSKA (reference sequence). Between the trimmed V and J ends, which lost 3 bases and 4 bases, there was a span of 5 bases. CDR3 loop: CSASKPDTQYF. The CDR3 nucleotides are TGCAGTGCTAGCAAACCAGATACGCAGTATTTT.

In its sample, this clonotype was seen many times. CDR3: CASSLVGEKLFF. The CDR3 DNA sequence: TGTGCCAGCAGCTTAGTGGGTGAAAAACTGTTTTTT. This chain uses TRBV7-8 with TRBJ1-4, with unresolved D. Deletions cut 1 base from V and 7 bases from J, with 4 bases between. The CDR3 loop spans 12 amino acids. CDR1 and CDR2 (germline): SGHVS, FQNEAQ.

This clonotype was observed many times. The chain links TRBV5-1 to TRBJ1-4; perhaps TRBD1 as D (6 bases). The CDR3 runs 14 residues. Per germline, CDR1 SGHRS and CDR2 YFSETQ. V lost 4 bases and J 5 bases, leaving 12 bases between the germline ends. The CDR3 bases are TGCGCCAGCAGCCAGGGACATCCGAATGAAAAACTGTTTTTT. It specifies CASSQGHPNEKLFF.

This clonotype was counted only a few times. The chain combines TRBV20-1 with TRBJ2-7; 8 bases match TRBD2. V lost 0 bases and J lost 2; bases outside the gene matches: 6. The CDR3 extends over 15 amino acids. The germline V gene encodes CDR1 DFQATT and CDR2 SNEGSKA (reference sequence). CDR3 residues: CSARDYSGSTYEQYF. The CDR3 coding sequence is TGCAGTGCTAGAGATTACAGCGGGAGCACCTACGAGCAGTACTTC.

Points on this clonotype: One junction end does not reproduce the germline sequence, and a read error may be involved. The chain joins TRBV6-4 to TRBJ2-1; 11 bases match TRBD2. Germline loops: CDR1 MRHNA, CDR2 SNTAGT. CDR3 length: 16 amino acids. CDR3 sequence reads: CASSDLGLADYNEQFF. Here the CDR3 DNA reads TGTGCTAGCAGTGACTTGGGACTAGCGGACTACAATGAGCAGTTCTTC.

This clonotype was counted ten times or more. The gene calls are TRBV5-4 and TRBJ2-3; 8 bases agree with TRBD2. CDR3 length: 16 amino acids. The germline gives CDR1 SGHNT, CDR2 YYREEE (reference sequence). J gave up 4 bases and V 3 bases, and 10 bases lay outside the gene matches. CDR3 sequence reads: CASSSRAGGFADTQYF. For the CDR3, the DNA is TGTGCCAGCAGCTCCCGTGCGGGGGGCTTCGCAGATACGCAGTATTTT.

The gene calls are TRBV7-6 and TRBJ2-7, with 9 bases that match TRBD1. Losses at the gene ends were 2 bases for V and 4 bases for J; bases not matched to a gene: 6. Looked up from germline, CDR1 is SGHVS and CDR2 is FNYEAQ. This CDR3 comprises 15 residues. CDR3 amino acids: CASSLRTGEEYEQYF. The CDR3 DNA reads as TGTGCCAGCAGCTTAAGGACAGGGGAGGAATACGAGCAGTACTTC.

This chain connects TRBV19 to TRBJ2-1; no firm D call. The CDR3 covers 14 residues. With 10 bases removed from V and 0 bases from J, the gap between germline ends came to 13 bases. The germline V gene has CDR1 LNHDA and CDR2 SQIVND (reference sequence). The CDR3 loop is CATESSSSYNEQFF. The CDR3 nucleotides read TGTGCCACAGAGAGTTCCAGCTCCTACAATGAGCAGTTCTTC.